The count of the clone carrying this T cell receptor (beta chain) is one. This table comes from immunoSEQ multiplex PCR, and its TCRdb copy is limited to in-frame clones, with some not included. The sample records fewer than 75,000 clones, around 81% being singletons. This CDR3 is built from 16 residues. V lost 4 bases and J lost 3; bases outside the gene matches: 8. Looked up from germline, CDR1 is MNHEY and CDR2 is SMNVEV (reference sequence). The sample belongs to a study of OX40 agonist ivuxolimab in advanced cancers. This rearrangement joins TRBV27 to TRBJ2-7; 11 nucleotides align to TRBD2. The sample in question was CD4+ or CD8+ T cells sorted from blood, obtained in a trial of the OX40 agonist ivuxolimab. The source is an adult with an advanced solid tumor such as melanoma, head and neck, liver or kidney cancer. Here the CDR3 DNA reads TGTGCCAGCAGTTCGACCGCTACTAGCGGGAGCTACGAGCAGTACTTC. Translation: CASSSTATSGSYEQYF.